This T cell receptor beta chain derives from a study of cytomegalovirus exposure and HLA in healthy donors. On the study more broadly: The Caucasian-associated ancestry cluster held more than 80% of 398 genotyped donors. Study-wide results and limits: An apparent linkage of common viral pathogens to several of the most significant clusters emerged in a later analysis. Per a later analysis, HLA-associated TCR beta chains showed more clonal expansion than other, equally common TCR beta chains. A classifier reportedly called cytomegalovirus status with high sensitivity and specificity.

On this clone itself: Its target is not known.

The PCR contained 60 Vbeta and 13 Jbeta primers. Sequencing was performed with immunoSEQ multiplex PCR; in TCRdb, only in-frame clones are kept and a portion is missing. The data include 110,000 to 150,000 clones; the top ten clones carry less than 3.5%. Germline values: CDR1 SGHAT, CDR2 FQNNGV. With 0 bases removed from V and 4 bases from J, the gap between germline ends came to 12 bases. The CDR3 loop spans 15 amino acids. The chain recombines TRBV11-2 with TRBJ1-1; possible D gene TRBD1, 5 bases. Sequencing was done on a sample of PBMCs. This sequence originates from a man between 40 and 49 years old in good health and CMV-seronegative. In nucleotides, the CDR3 is TGTGCCAGCAGCTTAGACCCGGGGGGGGGCACTGAAGCTTTCTTT. Translated, it gives CASSLDPGGGTEAFF.